The 22 T cell receptor beta chains in this list originate from one sample, sequenced in a study of blood T cell repertoires in COVID-19. TCRdb's table, derived via immunoSEQ multiplex PCR, lists solely in-frame clones and lacks some. The data hold under 200,000 clones, with about 85% observed a single time. Source material: peripheral blood. These receptors came from a man aged 55 to 70 with acute or convalescent COVID-19.

The V and J genes are TRBV12-3 or TRBV12-4 and TRBJ1-1; D is undetermined. The CDR3 length is 13 residues. V shed 7 bases and J shed 2 bases, with 11 bases lying between them. CDR3 DNA: TGTGCCAGCACCCCATCAGGCAACACTGAAGCTTTCTTT. Translation: CASTPSGNTEAFF.

The chain is built from TRBV12-5 and TRBJ1-2; D not resolved. CDR1 is LGHNT, CDR2 FRNRAP, per germline. This CDR3 comprises 13 residues. V was trimmed by 2 bases and J by 4 bases, leaving 8 bases between them. This chain's CDR3 is CASGLWQSYGYTF. Here the CDR3 DNA reads TGTGCTAGTGGTTTGTGGCAGTCCTATGGCTACACCTTC.

The chain links TRBV6-5 to TRBJ1-6, with TRBD1 matching 7 bases. The CDR3 is made up of 15 amino acids. The V and J ends lost 6 bases and 8 bases, in that order; junction bases with no gene match: 10. CDR1 is MNHEY, CDR2 SVGAGI, per germline. CDR3 sequence: CASRTGFRGDSPLHF. CDR3 DNA: TGTGCCAGCAGGACAGGGTTTCGAGGGGATTCACCCCTCCACTTT.

The chain joins TRBV19 to TRBJ1-5; tentatively, D is TRBD1 (5 bases). Trimming left V 7 bases short and J 3 bases short, with 16 bases between. Germline V gene lookup returns CDR1 LNHDA and CDR2 SQIVND (reference sequence). The CDR3 sequence is 15 residues long. The CDR3 here is CASTPTGGDNQPQHF. In DNA form, the CDR3 reads TGTGCCAGTACACCTACGGGGGGGGACAATCAGCCCCAGCATTTT.

This chain uses TRBV5-1 with TRBJ2-7, with TRBD2 matching over 8 bases. Per germline, CDR1 SGHRS and CDR2 YFSETQ. The junction had 0 bases not matched to a gene; V was cut back by 0 bases and J by 1 base. The CDR3 contains 14 residues. CDR3 loop: CASSLAGGSYEQYF. CDR3 DNA: TGCGCCAGCAGCTTGGCGGGGGGGTCCTACGAGCAGTACTTC.

The chain combines TRBV6-5 with TRBJ1-5; 10 bases map to TRBD1. CDR3 length: 13 amino acids. Trimming removed 7 bases from V and 5 bases from J; junction bases left unmatched: 2. Germline V gene sequence: CDR1 MNHEY, CDR2 SVGAGI. The CDR3 loop reads CASMGTGDQPQHF. CDR3 sequence (DNA): TGTGCCAGCATGGGGACAGGGGATCAGCCCCAGCATTTT.

The chain combines TRBV6-5 with TRBJ1-2; D is unclear. The germline CDR1 and CDR2 sequences are MNHEY and SVGAGI. CDR3 length equals 14 residues. The V and J ends lost 8 bases and 7 bases respectively, with 20 bases between them. DNA for the CDR3: TGTGCCAGCCGATTGGTGGCCGGAGAGATTGGCTACACCTTC. Amino acids: CASRLVAGEIGYTF.

This sequence joins TRBV6-2 or TRBV6-3 and TRBJ1-1; 10 bases are a match to TRBD1. The CDR3 spans 17 residues. V lost 2 bases, J lost 6 bases, and 12 bases stayed unmatched. CDR1 is MNHEY and CDR2 is SVGEGT in the germline V gene. The chain's CDR3 is CASSYPSGTGVIAEAFF. The CDR3 region has the DNA TGTGCCAGCAGTTACCCCTCCGGGACAGGGGTGATCGCTGAAGCTTTCTTT.

This clone was detected only a few times. CDR3 amino acids: CASSPLLESSAVPQHF. The CDR3 DNA sequence: TGCGCCAGCAGCCCCCTTTTGGAGAGCAGCGCGGTGCCCCAGCATTTT. J is TRBJ1-5 and V is TRBV4-1, with D uncertain. Germline lookup yields CDR1 MGHRA and CDR2 YSYEKL. CDR3 length: 16 residues. Trimming stripped 4 bases from V and 9 bases from J, with 22 bases between.

This sequence joins TRBV29-1 and TRBJ2-2; D gene unclear. The CDR3 runs to 14 residues. Germline values: CDR1 SQVTM, CDR2 ANQGSEA. V lost 4 bases and J 0 bases, leaving 9 bases between the germline ends. CDR3 in DNA: TGCAGCGTTGTCAGGTCCCCGAACACCGGGGAGCTGTTTTTT. It translates to CSVVRSPNTGELFF.

The chain is built from TRBV5-1 and TRBJ2-3; possible D gene TRBD1, 8 bases. CDR3 length: 14 residues. Trimming took off 6 bases at V and 7 bases at J, with 18 bases between the two ends. Per germline, CDR1 SGHRS and CDR2 YFSETQ. The CDR3 reads CASTAGGDRYTQYF. The CDR3 DNA follows: TGCGCCAGCACCGCTGGGGGGGACAGGTATACGCAGTATTTT.

The V and J genes are TRBV6-1 and TRBJ1-1, with 7 bases identical to TRBD1. The CDR3 covers 17 residues. V lost 2 bases and J lost 1; bases outside the gene matches: 10. The germline V gene has CDR1 MNHNS and CDR2 SASEGT. The CDR3 loop reads CASSELGAGGRNTEAFF. DNA for the CDR3: TGTGCCAGCAGTGAATTAGGGGCAGGGGGTAGGAACACTGAAGCTTTCTTT.

The rearrangement uses TRBV4-3 and TRBJ2-7; D is perhaps TRBD2 (6 bases). Trimming took off 0 bases at V and 2 bases at J, with 11 bases between the two ends. Germline V CDR1 and CDR2: LGHNA, YSLEER. This CDR3 spans 15 amino acids. CDR3 sequence reads: CASSQDREWTYEQYF. CDR3 bases: TGCGCCAGCAGCCAAGACCGGGAGTGGACCTACGAGCAGTACTTC.

V usage is TRBV7-8 and J usage is TRBJ2-6, with TRBD2 as a possible D gene (6 bases). CDR3 length: 17 residues. Per germline, CDR1 SGHVS and CDR2 FQNEAQ. The V gene lost 5 bases and the J gene lost 0 bases, with 14 bases spanning the gap. The CDR3 loop reads CASSETGALSGANVLTF. The CDR3 DNA is TGTGCCAGCAGCGAGACGGGAGCACTCTCTGGGGCCAACGTCCTGACTTTC.

This chain joins TRBV14 and TRBJ1-1; 10 nucleotides match TRBD1. Losses at the gene ends were 3 bases for V and 3 bases for J; bases not matched to a gene: 10. From germline, CDR1 is SGHDN and CDR2 FVKESK. There are 17 residues in the CDR3. The CDR3 bases are TGTGCCAGCAGCCATCTGCCGGGACAGGGGACGGACACTGAAGCTTTCTTT. It translates to CASSHLPGQGTDTEAFF.

The chain carries TRBV7-9 and TRBJ1-5; TRBD1 is a possible D gene (6 bases). The CDR3 is 15 amino acids. The V end lost 1 base, the J end lost 4 bases, and 11 bases lay between the germline ends. The germline V gene has CDR1 SEHNR and CDR2 FQNEAQ (reference sequence). CDR3 protein: CASSLEGRGNQPQHF. CDR3 DNA: TGTGCCAGCAGCTTAGAGGGGAGGGGGAATCAGCCCCAGCATTTT.

The genes are TRBV10-2 and TRBJ2-2; 11 bases agree with TRBD2. CDR1 is WSHSY, CDR2 SAAADI, per germline. With 5 bases clipped from V and 6 bases from J, the junction kept 5 bases outside the gene matches. The CDR3 contains 15 residues. The CDR3 coding sequence is TGCGCCAGCAGTCTTACTAGCGGGGGAGCCGGGGAGCTGTTTTTT. Translation: CASSLTSGGAGELFF.

This clone came up a few times. This rearrangement joins TRBV19 to TRBJ1-5, with D possibly TRBD1 on 5 matching bases. The CDR3 extends over 19 amino acids. CDR1 and CDR2 from the germline V gene are LNHDA and SQIVND (reference sequence). Trimming removed 3 bases at V and 4 bases at J, with 25 bases between. The CDR3 DNA follows: TGTGCCAGTAGTATTCAGCGCATGGGAGGCAGGGCAGAAAATCAGCCCCAGCATTTT. Translating gives CASSIQRMGGRAENQPQHF. The full variable domain, in which reference TRBV19 and TRBJ1-5 provide the parts outside the CDR3, is DGGITQSPKYLFRKEGQNVTLSCEQNLNHDAMYWYRQDPGQGLRLIYYSQIVNDFQKGDIAEGYSVSREKKESFPLTVTSAQKNPTAFYLCASSIQRMGGRAENQPQHFGDGTRLSIL.

The rearrangement joins TRBV10-3 to TRBJ2-7; no firm D call. Germline V gene data show CDR1 as ENHRY and CDR2 as SYGVKD. Trimming stripped 7 bases from V and 0 bases from J, with 4 bases between. This CDR3 has 11 amino acids. CDR3 bases: TGTGCCATCACCTACTCCTACGAGCAGTACTTC. Amino acid sequence: CAITYSYEQYF.

V usage is TRBV3-1 (or the pseudogene TRBV3-2) and J usage is TRBJ1-2; no clear D gene. Trimming took 0 bases from V and 8 from J, leaving 13 bases between them. The germline gives CDR1 LGHDT, CDR2 YNNKEL (reference sequence). This CDR3 comprises 14 residues. CDR3 nucleotides: TGTGCCAGCAGCCAAGAGGCCTCCGCGGGGGGCTACACCTTC. Protein product: CASSQEASAGGYTF.

The genes are TRBV19 and TRBJ1-4; perhaps TRBD1 as D (5 bases). The V and J ends lost 6 bases and 3 bases respectively, with 14 bases between them. This CDR3 contains 15 residues. Germline V lookup: CDR1 LNHDA, CDR2 SQIVND (reference sequence). CDR3 DNA sequence: TGTGCCAGTAGAAAACTCGACAGCGCTAATGAAAAACTGTTTTTT. It encodes CASRKLDSANEKLFF.

In DNA, the CDR3 is TGTGCCAGCAGGACAGCGAACACCGGGGAGCTGTTTTTT. Translated: CASRTANTGELFF. V gene TRBV5-4 combines with J gene TRBJ2-2; D may be TRBD1 (5 bases). The germline CDR1 and CDR2 sequences are SGHNT and YYREEE (reference sequence). Trimming left V 5 bases short and J 0 bases short, with 5 bases between. This CDR3 region has 13 residues.